This TCR beta chain appears in the sequencing data of a study of T cells after yellow fever vaccination. Study-wide results and limits: The study noted that FACS-sorted repertoires could contain abundant clonotypes contaminating from the bulk population.

On this clonotype itself: The antigen is not known.

This CDR3 is 16 amino acids long. V dropped 8 bases and J dropped 2 bases, with 18 bases sitting between them. Germline CDR1 is SNHLY and CDR2 is FYNNEI. Making TCR cDNA involved 5'RACE template switching, which added UMIs and a universal primer site. TCRdb reprocessed the 5' RACE reads with MiXCR, giving one entry per CDR3 protein. The sample shows roughly 260,000 distinct CDR3 sequences, over 10% of them seen only once. The sample here was CD4+ T cells sorted from PBMCs, taken 45 days after the yellow fever booster vaccination. The chain carries TRBV2 and TRBJ2-2, with D perhaps matching TRBD2 (6 bases). This TCR derives from a young man who received the YFV17D yellow fever vaccine. The CDR3 bases are TGTGCCAGCCGCCTAGTGGCGGGAAGAAACACCGGGGAGCTGTTTTTT. This translates into CASRLVAGRNTGELFF.